One sample yielded the 10 T cell receptor beta chains listed below, sequenced in a study of T cells in Graves' hyperthyroidism and ophthalmopathy (dated by TCRdb to about 2019). Library preparation employed multiplex PCR. The instrument was an Illumina HiSeq 2000. Amplification of TCR beta CDR3 regions was carried out from RNA transcripts. A first-round RT-PCR of the TCR CDR3 used the HTBI primer set with the Qiagen OneStep RT-PCR kit. Using fastp trimming at Q25 and MiXCR clonotype assembly, TCRdb reanalyzed the public sequencing data and kept in-frame beta chains. Each CDR3 protein gets just one entry, which takes the most common genes and DNA from the rows behind it. This sample comprises 610,000 or so distinct CDR3 sequences, about 43% of them detected only once. The leading ten clones occupy roughly 8.2% of the sample. Source material: peripheral blood or thyroid tissue (not recorded which). Receptor source: a woman aged 18-35 years with Graves' hyperthyroidism.

CDR3 in DNA: TGCGCCAGCAGCGGGACAGGGGGAGGGGAGACCCAGTACTTC. Amino acids: CASSGTGGGETQYF. The chain is built from TRBV5-1 and TRBJ2-5; 11 bases map to TRBD1. Germline CDR1 reads SGHRS; CDR2 reads YFSETQ. This CDR3 comprises 14 residues. V lost 4 bases, J lost 5 bases, and 4 bases stayed unmatched.

This clonotype was seen repeatedly, ten times or more. This rearrangement joins TRBV7-2 to TRBJ2-5; TRBD2 matches 7 bases. Germline values: CDR1 SGHTA, CDR2 FQGNSA. CDR3 length: 14 amino acids. V trimming: 3 bases; J trimming: 5 bases; junction bases outside the gene matches: 6. The CDR3 nucleotides are TGTGCCAGCAGCTTCAAGACTAGCTGGGAGACCCAGTACTTC. Amino acids: CASSFKTSWETQYF. The whole variable domain, filled in from reference TRBV7-2 and TRBJ2-5, reads GAGVSQSPSNKVTEKGKDVELRCDPISGHTALYWYRQSLGQGLEFLIYFQGNSAPDKSGLPSDRFSAERTGGSVSTLTIQRTQQEDSAVYLCASSFKTSWETQYFGPGTRLLVL.

On this clonotype: This may come from a read error, since a much larger clone is one base off. The V and J genes are TRBV7-9 and TRBJ1-1, with D possibly TRBD1 on 6 matching bases. Looked up from germline, CDR1 is SEHNR and CDR2 is FQNEAQ (reference sequence). The CDR3 is 15 amino acids. The CDR3 DNA reads as TGTGCCAGCGGCTTAGTGCCCCCGGGAGGGGGTGAAGCTTTCTTT. Protein product: CASGLVPPGGGEAFF.

This clonotype has at least ten counts. This chain links TRBV20-1 with TRBJ2-5; D is ambiguous. Germline V gene lookup returns CDR1 DFQATT and CDR2 SNEGSKA (reference sequence). Trimming stripped 1 base from V and 1 base from J, with 13 bases between. The CDR3 is made up of 15 amino acids. CDR3 DNA: TGCAGTGCTAGAGGCCTAGGGCAGCGCCAAGAGACCCAGTACTTC. Translating gives CSARGLGQRQETQYF.

This clonotype was recorded once. The chain couples TRBV7-9 to TRBJ2-5, with a possible D match to TRBD1 (8 bases). The V gene lost 5 bases and the J gene lost 5 bases, with 18 bases spanning the gap. Per the germline V gene, CDR1 is SEHNR and CDR2 is FQNEAQ (reference sequence). The CDR3 has 15 amino acids. This chain's CDR3 is CASSRTGGGAETQYF. CDR3 DNA: TGTGCCAGCAGCCGAACAGGGGGGGGCGCGGAGACCCAGTACTTC. Full variable domain (rest looked up from reference TRBV7-9 and TRBJ2-5): DTGVSQNPRHKITKRGQNVTFRCDPISEHNRLYWYRQTLGQGPEFLTYFQNEAQLEKSRLLSDRFSAERPKGSFSTLEIQRTEQGDSAMYLCASSRTGGGAETQYFGPGTRLLVL.

This clonotype was observed at least ten times. The chain uses TRBV7-9 and TRBJ1-4, with D maybe TRBD1 (5 bases). The V gene's germline CDR1 is SEHNR and CDR2 FQNEAQ (reference sequence). The length of the CDR3 is 12 residues. V was trimmed by 8 bases and J by 6 bases, leaving 10 bases between them. This CDR3 reads CASRGEDEKLFF. DNA for the CDR3: TGTGCCAGCCGAGGGGAGGATGAAAAACTGTTTTTT.

A few counts support this clonotype. The chain couples TRBV28 to TRBJ1-3; no definite D call. The CDR3 loop spans 15 amino acids. V was clipped by 7 bases and J by 0 bases, with 13 bases between them. CDR1 and CDR2 from the germline V gene are MDHEN and SYDVKM. CDR3 sequence: CASNGMTRSGNTIYF. In DNA, the CDR3 is TGTGCCAGCAACGGGATGACCCGCTCTGGAAACACCATATATTTT.

This clonotype was observed a few times. The CDR3 nucleotides read TGCGCCAGCAGCCCAGGGACCTGGGGTCTCATGAACACTGAAGCTTTCTTT. It yields the protein CASSPGTWGLMNTEAFF. The J gene is TRBJ1-1, the V gene TRBV5-1; tentatively, D is TRBD1 (5 bases). Looked up from germline, CDR1 is SGHRS and CDR2 is YFSETQ. The CDR3 loop spans 17 amino acids. V was pared by 4 bases and J by 0 bases, with 19 bases between.

This clonotype appeared many times. J is TRBJ1-3 and V is TRBV12-3 or TRBV12-4; 7 positions agree with TRBD1. CDR3 size: 15 residues. V lost 6 bases to trimming and J lost 0 bases; unmatched junction nucleotides: 5. The CDR3 bases are TGTGCCAGCAGCCCGGACAGGTCCTCTGGAAACACCATATATTTT. Translation: CASSPDRSSGNTIYF.

The chain couples TRBV30 to TRBJ1-1, with unresolved D. The CDR3 spans 14 residues. The V gene lost 5 bases and the J gene lost 0 bases, with 13 bases spanning the gap. Per germline, CDR1 GTSNPN and CDR2 SVGIG (reference sequence). Here the CDR3 DNA reads TGTGCCTGGTCTCTAGGCAGACTGAACACTGAAGCTTTCTTT. Translation gives CAWSLGRLNTEAFF.